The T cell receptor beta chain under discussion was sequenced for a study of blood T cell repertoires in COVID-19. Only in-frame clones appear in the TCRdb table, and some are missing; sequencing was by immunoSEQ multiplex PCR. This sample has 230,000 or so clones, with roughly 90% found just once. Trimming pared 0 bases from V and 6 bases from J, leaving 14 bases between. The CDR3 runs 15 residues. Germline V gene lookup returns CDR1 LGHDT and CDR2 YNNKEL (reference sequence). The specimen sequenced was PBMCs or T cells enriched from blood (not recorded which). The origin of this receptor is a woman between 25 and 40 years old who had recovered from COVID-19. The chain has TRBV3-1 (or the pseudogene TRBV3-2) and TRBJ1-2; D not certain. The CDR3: CASSQEVWAVDGYTF. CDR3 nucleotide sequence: TGTGCCAGCAGCCAAGAGGTATGGGCCGTCGATGGCTACACCTTC.